This T cell receptor (beta chain) was sequenced in a study of Ad26.COV2.S vaccination and SARS-CoV-2 variants. The treatment here: over 15 received Ad26.COV2.S at low or high dose, single or two shots; roughly five received placebo; per-sample allocation not given. Samples came from day 63 after the first vaccine or placebo injection. Clones were read by immunoSEQ multiplex PCR, and TCRdb kept only the in-frame ones, dropping some. The table includes about 220,000 clones, approximately 90% detected once. V lost 4 bases and J 10 bases, leaving 13 bases between the germline ends. The CDR3 spans 11 residues. Looked up from germline, CDR1 is GTSNPN and CDR2 is SVGIG (reference sequence).

Sequencing used peripheral blood, obtained in a trial of Ad26.COV2.S vaccine versus placebo. The rearrangement uses TRBV30 and TRBJ1-1; possibly TRBD1 for D (5 bases). The source is a person between 18 and 65 years old who received the Ad26.COV2.S COVID-19 vaccine or a placebo. The CDR3 sequence: CAWTGGGRAFF. CDR3 DNA: TGTGCCTGGACTGGCGGGGGAAGAGCTTTCTTT.